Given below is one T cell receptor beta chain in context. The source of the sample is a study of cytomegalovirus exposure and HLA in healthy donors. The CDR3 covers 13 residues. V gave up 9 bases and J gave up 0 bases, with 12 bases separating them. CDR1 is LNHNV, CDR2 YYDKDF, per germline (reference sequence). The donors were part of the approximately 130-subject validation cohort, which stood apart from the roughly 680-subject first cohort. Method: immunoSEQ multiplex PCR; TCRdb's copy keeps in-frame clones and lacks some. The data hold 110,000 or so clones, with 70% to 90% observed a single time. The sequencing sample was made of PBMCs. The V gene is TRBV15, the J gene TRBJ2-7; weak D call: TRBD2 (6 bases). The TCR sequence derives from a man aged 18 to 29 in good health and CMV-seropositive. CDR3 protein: CATGGDSSYEQYF. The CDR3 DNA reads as TGTGCCACAGGCGGGGATAGCTCCTACGAGCAGTACTTC.